A selection of T cell receptor beta chains follows, all from one sample in a study of beta chain features in type 1 diabetes. Here immunoSEQ multiplex PCR was the method, and the copy in TCRdb shows in-frame clones only, minus some. The sample has 500,000 to 700,000 clones; less than 20% are singletons. Sequencing was performed on naive CD4+ T cells from blood. The receptors here all came from a man between 18 and 29 years old in good health. The CDR3 runs from the conserved cysteine through the conserved F or W. The order of the fields is V gene, CDR3 length, D gene, J gene, clone size, CDR3 DNA, CDR3 protein. The D gene is left open where the match is weak. Size is stated for part of the rows, as once, few or many counts, or as a class when the clone is expanded.

TRBV7-8,18,.,TRBJ2-1,.,TGTGCCAGCAGTTTATCCCACGTGGGACTCAGCTCCTACAATGAGCAGTTCTTC,CASSLSHVGLSSYNEQFF
TRBV11-2,15,.,TRBJ2-5,.,TGTGCCAGCAGCCCGACGAGACGGAATCAAGAGACCCAGTACTTC,CASSPTRRNQETQYF
TRBV10-3,13,.,TRBJ2-3,few,TGTGCCATCAGTCTCATGGGGGGAGATACGCAGTATTTT,CAISLMGGDTQYF
TRBV7-3,15,.,TRBJ2-3,few,TGTGCCAGCAGCCTGGACTTGACCGGGCTGGATACGCAGTATTTT,CASSLDLTGLDTQYF
TRBV7-8,12,.,TRBJ2-7,few,TGTGCCAGCAGTTCCGACCCTTATGAGCAGTACTTC,CASSSDPYEQYF
TRBV13,14,TRBD2,TRBJ2-7,.,TGTGCCAGCAGCGCCCGGGAGGGTACCCACGAGCAGTACTTC,CASSAREGTHEQYF
TRBV11-2,15,TRBD2,TRBJ2-3,.,TGTGCCAGCAGCTTTAGCGGGATTAGCACAGATACGCAGTATTTT,CASSFSGISTDTQYF
TRBV2,13,.,TRBJ1-4,few,TGTGCCAGCACGTCGGGGAGAAGGGAAAAACTGTTTTTT,CASTSGRREKLFF
TRBV28,13,.,TRBJ2-5,.,TGTGCCAGCAGTCACCGAAATCAAGAGACCCAGTACTTC,CASSHRNQETQYF
TRBV4-1,16,TRBD1,TRBJ1-4,.,TGCGCCAGCAGCCAAAGACAGGGGCGTTGGGGAGAAAAACTGTTTTTT,CASSQRQGRWGEKLFF
TRBV9,15,.,TRBJ2-6,.,TGTGCCAGCAGCCCCTCCGGGTCTGGGGCCAACGTCCTGACTTTC,CASSPSGSGANVLTF
TRBV7-6,15,TRBD1,TRBJ2-1,.,TGTGCCAGCAGCTTGGCCGGACAGGGGTCAAATGAGCAGTTCTTC,CASSLAGQGSNEQFF
TRBV6-1,15,TRBD1,TRBJ2-1,once,TGTGCCAGCAGTACTCGTGACAGGGGACACGGTGAGCAGTTCTTC,CASSTRDRGHGEQFF
TRBV18,18,.,TRBJ2-4,few,TGTGCCAGCTCACCCTTATCTGGGGCAGGTCGAGCCAAAAACATTCAGTACTTC,CASSPLSGAGRAKNIQYF
TRBV7-7,16,.,TRBJ2-1,.,TGTGCCAGCAGCGCGGCTGCGACTTCCTCCTACAATGAGCAGTTCTTC,CASSAAATSSYNEQFF
TRBV7-3,17,.,TRBJ2-2,.,TGTGCCAGCAGCCCGAGGTCCGGGCGATCGAACACCGGGGAGCTGTTTTTT,CASSPRSGRSNTGELFF
TRBV5-1,16,TRBD2,TRBJ2-4,.,TGCGCCAGCAGCTTGGGCCACGGGGGGGCCAAAAACATTCAGTACTTC,CASSLGHGGAKNIQYF